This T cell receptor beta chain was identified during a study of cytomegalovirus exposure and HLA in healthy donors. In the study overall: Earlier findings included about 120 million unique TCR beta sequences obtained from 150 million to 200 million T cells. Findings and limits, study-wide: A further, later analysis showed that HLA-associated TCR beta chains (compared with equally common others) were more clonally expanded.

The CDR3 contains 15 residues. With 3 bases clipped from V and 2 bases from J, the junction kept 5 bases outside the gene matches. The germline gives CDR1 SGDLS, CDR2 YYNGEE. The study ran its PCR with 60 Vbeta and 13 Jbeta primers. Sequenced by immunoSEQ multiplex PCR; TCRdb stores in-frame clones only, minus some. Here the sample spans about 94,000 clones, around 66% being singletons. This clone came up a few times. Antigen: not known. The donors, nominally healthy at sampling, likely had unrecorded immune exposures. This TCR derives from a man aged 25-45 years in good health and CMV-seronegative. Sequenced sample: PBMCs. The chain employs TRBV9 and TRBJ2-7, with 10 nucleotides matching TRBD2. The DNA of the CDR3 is TGTGCCAGCAGCGGATCTAGCGGGAGTCCCTACGAGCAGTACTTC. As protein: CASSGSSGSPYEQYF.